The rows below give T cell receptor beta chains drawn from one sample of a study of blood T cell repertoires in COVID-19. The protocol was immunoSEQ multiplex PCR, while the TCRdb copy is restricted to in-frame clones and leaves out a portion. The sample lists more than 300,000 clones, about 92% seen once, with around a sixth in the top ten. Sequenced: PBMCs or T cells enriched from blood (not recorded which). All receptors derive from a woman aged 25 to 39 who had recovered from COVID-19. Each CDR3 is given with its conserved first and last residue. The D gene is left open where the match is weak. Only some rows state a clone size, as once, few, many or a class for expanded clones.

TRBJ2-2,TRBV2,NA,NA,TGTGCCAGCAGTGAAAACGGGGTGAACACCGGGGAGCTGTTTTTT,CASSENGVNTGELFF
TRBJ2-7,TRBV2,NA,NA,TGTGCCAGCAGTGAAGGTCATTCCTACGAGCAGTACTTC,CASSEGHSYEQYF
TRBJ2-7,TRBV4-2,NA,NA,TGTGCCAGCAGCCACCTTCTATCCAAAGGGAAAGCGGGACACTACGAGCAGTACTTC,CASSHLLSKGKAGHYEQYF
TRBJ1-1,TRBV19,NA,NA,TGTGCCAGTAGAAGGGAAACAGCGGGAGCTTTCTTT,CASRRETAGAFF
TRBJ2-3,TRBV28,NA,TRBD2,TGTGCCAGCAGTGCGAGCGGGAGGGGGGTGACAGATACGCAGTATTTT,CASSASGRGVTDTQYF
TRBJ2-2,TRBV7-9,NA,NA,TGTGCCAGCAGCATCGGAGGGCCCGGGGAGCTGTTTTTT,CASSIGGPGELFF
TRBJ2-1,TRBV9,NA,TRBD2,TGTGCCAGCAGCGGGACTAGCGGTTACAATGAGCAGTTCTTC,CASSGTSGYNEQFF
TRBJ1-1,TRBV6-1,NA,TRBD1,TGTGCCAGCAGTCGGACAGGAGTGAACACTGAAGCTTTCTTT,CASSRTGVNTEAFF
TRBJ2-7,TRBV3-1/TRBV3-2,NA,NA,TGTGCCAGCAGCCAAGATCTATCCGAGCAGTACTTC,CASSQDLSEQYF
TRBJ1-3,TRBV7-6,NA,NA,TGTGCCAGCAGCCCCAGAACAGGAACCTCTGGAAACACCATATATTTT,CASSPRTGTSGNTIYF
TRBJ2-3,TRBV28,NA,NA,TGTGCCAGCAGTCCACCGGACAGAAGCACAGATACGCAGTATTTT,CASSPPDRSTDTQYF
TRBJ2-7,TRBV27,NA,NA,TGTGCCAGCAGTCCACAGGGTTACGAGCAGTACTTC,CASSPQGYEQYF
TRBJ2-2,TRBV27,NA,TRBD2,TGTGCCAGCAGGGATACATGGGGGAGGGGCACCGGGGAGCTGTTTTTT,CASRDTWGRGTGELFF
TRBJ2-1,TRBV4-2,NA,TRBD1,TGTGCCAGCAGCCAACCCACTACGTGGACAGGGGTCCATGAGCAGTTCTTC,CASSQPTTWTGVHEQFF
TRBJ1-6,TRBV11-3,NA,TRBD1,TGTGCCAGCAGCCCAGGACAGGGAAGTTCACCCCTCCACTTT,CASSPGQGSSPLHF
TRBJ1-6,TRBV28,NA,NA,TGTGCCAGCAGTGGGCAGGGGTATTCACCCCTCCACTTT,CASSGQGYSPLHF
TRBJ2-2,TRBV9,NA,NA,TGTGCCAGCAGCGTAATGGACATCGGGGAGCTGTTTTTT,CASSVMDIGELFF
TRBJ1-5,TRBV4-3,NA,NA,TGCGCCAGCAGCCAACCTTATCAGCCCCAGCATTTT,CASSQPYQPQHF
TRBJ2-5,TRBV10-3,NA,TRBD2,TGTGCCATCAGTGCCCTAGCGGGAGTGGAGACCCAGTACTTC,CAISALAGVETQYF
TRBJ2-5,TRBV28,NA,TRBD1,TGTGCCAGCAGCACTACAGGGGGAGAGACCCAGTACTTC,CASSTTGGETQYF
TRBJ2-2,TRBV7-2,NA,NA,TGTGCCAGCAGTCTACTCATCGGAGGCCCCGGGGAGCTGTTTTTT,CASSLLIGGPGELFF
TRBJ2-2,TRBV10-3,NA,TRBD1,TGTGCCAATGGACAGGGCGGAGCCGGGGAGCTGTTTTTT,CANGQGGAGELFF
TRBJ1-5,TRBV28,once,TRBD1,TGTGCCAGCAGTTCGGGACAGGTGAATCAGCCCCAGCATTTT,CASSSGQVNQPQHF
TRBJ1-1,TRBV18,NA,NA,TGTGCCAGCTCATCTACCATCCTACAGGGTTTCGTCACTGAAGCTTTCTTT,CASSSTILQGFVTEAFF
TRBJ2-7,TRBV4-1,once,TRBD2,TGCGCCAGCAGCCCAACTAGCGGGATGAATCTCTACGAGCAGTACTTC,CASSPTSGMNLYEQYF
TRBJ2-2,TRBV28,NA,NA,TGTGCCAGCAGTTTTGGAGGCGGCACCGGGGAGCTGTTTTTT,CASSFGGGTGELFF
TRBJ2-5,TRBV9,NA,NA,TGTGCCAGCAGCCCAAATCCGACTAGTTCGGAGACCCAGTACTTC,CASSPNPTSSETQYF